Listed below are T cell receptor beta chains from one sample, sequenced in a study of T cells in localized non-small cell lung cancer. The repertoire was sequenced with immunoSEQ multiplex PCR; TCRdb's copy has only in-frame clones and lacks some. Altogether about 27,000 clones are present, 70% to 90% being singletons, with the ten largest covering about 14%. The material sequenced was peripheral blood, taken before any cancer treatment. Receptors were obtained from a female donor aged 60 or older with stage II squamous cell lung carcinoma. Both conserved end residues are part of each CDR3. D genes are given only for firm matches. Rows give clone size only sometimes, using once, few, many, or a class for an expanded clone.

j_gene: TRBJ1-3; v_gene: TRBV13; len: 14; d_gene: NA; abundance: NA; CDR3nt: TGTGCCAGCAGCTATACAGGATCTGGAAACACCATATATTTT; CDR3aa: CASSYTGSGNTIYF
j_gene: TRBJ2-3; v_gene: TRBV11-2; len: 15; d_gene: NA; abundance: NA; CDR3nt: TGTGCCAGCAGTCCAAGCGGAGGGAGCACAGATACGCAGTATTTT; CDR3aa: CASSPSGGSTDTQYF
j_gene: TRBJ2-3; v_gene: TRBV30; len: 14; d_gene: NA; abundance: NA; CDR3nt: TGTGCCTGGAGCTCAGGGACTTTCACAGATACGCAGTATTTT; CDR3aa: CAWSSGTFTDTQYF
j_gene: TRBJ2-7; v_gene: TRBV28; len: 15; d_gene: NA; abundance: NA; CDR3nt: TGTGCCAGCAGCTCCCGTGGGAGTGGGGCCTACGAGCAGTACTTC; CDR3aa: CASSSRGSGAYEQYF
j_gene: TRBJ2-1; v_gene: TRBV7-2; len: 14; d_gene: NA; abundance: NA; CDR3nt: TGTGCCAGCAGCTTAAGTCGGGGGCGTAATGAGCAGTTCTTC; CDR3aa: CASSLSRGRNEQFF
j_gene: TRBJ2-2; v_gene: TRBV7-3; len: 15; d_gene: TRBD2; abundance: NA; CDR3nt: TGTGCCAGCAGTGGACTAGCGTCGAACACCGGGGAGCTGTTTTTT; CDR3aa: CASSGLASNTGELFF
j_gene: TRBJ2-3; v_gene: TRBV14; len: 16; d_gene: TRBD2; abundance: NA; CDR3nt: TGTGCCAGCAGCCTGATAGCGGGGAAGAGCACAGATACGCAGTATTTT; CDR3aa: CASSLIAGKSTDTQYF
j_gene: TRBJ1-1; v_gene: TRBV7-9; len: 16; d_gene: NA; abundance: few; CDR3nt: TGTGCCAGCAGCTTAGACAGGAGGTATATGAACACTGAAGCTTTCTTT; CDR3aa: CASSLDRRYMNTEAFF
j_gene: TRBJ2-6; v_gene: TRBV10-1; len: 14; d_gene: NA; abundance: NA; CDR3nt: TGCGCCAGCGGACCAGGGGCTGGGGCCAACGTCCTGACTTTC; CDR3aa: CASGPGAGANVLTF
j_gene: TRBJ1-5; v_gene: TRBV7-9; len: 14; d_gene: TRBD1; abundance: NA; CDR3nt: TGTGCCAGCAGCTTAGAAGGGGGCTATCAGCCCCAGCATTTT; CDR3aa: CASSLEGGYQPQHF